One sample yielded the 4 T cell receptor beta chains listed below, sequenced in a study of beta chain features in type 1 diabetes. As every portion of the isolated RNA was reverse transcribed, the sequencing read expressed TCRB transcripts. Here immunoSEQ multiplex PCR was the method, and the copy in TCRdb shows in-frame clones only, minus some. The data contain 970,000 or so clones, roughly 15% of them singletons. Sequencing input: naive CD4+ T cells from blood. These receptors all stem from a woman aged 18-29 years in good health.

The gene calls are TRBV19 and TRBJ1-1, with D perhaps TRBD1 (6 bases). Germline loops: CDR1 LNHDA, CDR2 SQIVND (reference sequence). With 9 bases removed from V and 4 bases from J, the gap between germline ends came to 12 bases. CDR3 length equals 12 residues. CDR3 sequence: CASQDRITEAFF. CDR3 nucleotides: TGTGCCAGCCAAGACAGGATCACTGAAGCTTTCTTT.

This clone came up a few times. The chain recombines TRBV11-1 with TRBJ2-5; D might be TRBD2 (5 bases). V was trimmed by 0 bases and J by 6 bases, leaving 17 bases between them. The CDR3 runs 16 residues. CDR1 SGHAT and CDR2 FQDESV come from the germline V gene (reference sequence). CDR3 DNA sequence: TGTGCCAGCAGCTTAGCATCCGCCCCAAGGAGGAAGACCCAGTACTTC. Protein: CASSLASAPRRKTQYF.

V usage is TRBV7-2 and J usage is TRBJ1-2, with a weak D call TRBD1 (6 bases). With 1 base removed from V and 4 bases from J, the gap between germline ends came to 16 bases. The germline V gene has CDR1 SGHTA and CDR2 FQGNSA. There are 16 residues in the CDR3. The CDR3 DNA follows: TGTGCCAGCAGCTTAGAAGGCGGGGGGCTAGGCTATGGCTACACCTTC. Amino acid sequence: CASSLEGGGLGYGYTF.

This clone was found a few times. The chain uses TRBV28 and TRBJ1-1; D unresolved. The CDR3 sequence is 15 residues long. In germline, CDR1 is MDHEN, CDR2 SYDVKM. The V end lost 5 bases, the J end lost 0 bases, and 13 bases lay between the germline ends. In nucleotides, the CDR3 is TGTGCCAGCAGTCTAAACCCAGCGATGAACACTGAAGCTTTCTTT. Protein: CASSLNPAMNTEAFF.